This TCR beta chain was profiled in a study of blood T cells in healthy people across ages. Study-wide points: With age, beta diversity per million T cells declined roughly linearly, significantly by 40 to 50.

Ranging in age from about 6 to 95, the donors were healthy Caucasian individuals from Russia. CDR3 length: 12 amino acids. Between the trimmed V and J ends, which lost 2 bases and 1 base, there was a span of 3 bases. The germline V gene has CDR1 SGHNT and CDR2 YYREEE (reference sequence). A J-beta primer mix and a sample-barcoded 5' primer were used in a second PCR of roughly 6 to 11 cycles. Each CDR3 protein gets one entry after TCRdb re-called the 5' RACE reads with MiXCR. The sample carries about 510,000 distinct CDR3 sequences, roughly a quarter recorded once. This clonotype was seen only a few times. Antigen unknown. In addition, the sample was reused for a study of T cells of mothers and their children. That report notes: The TCR beta CDR3 read count exceeded 9.5 million for each mother and was about 3.1 million for each child. When mothers and children were related, their normalized repertoire overlap, which was always slightly higher, did not differ significantly from that of unrelated pairs.

The source is a boy aged 2 to 10 in good health. The rearrangement joins TRBV5-4 to TRBJ2-5, with no clear D. The sequenced sample consisted of blood. As DNA, the CDR3 is TGTGCCAGCAGCTTTTCCCAAGAGACCCAGTACTTC. It yields the protein CASSFSQETQYF.